This T cell receptor (beta chain) came from a study of blood T cell repertoires in COVID-19. The overall study: Material from acute and convalescent COVID-19 was sourced from the United States, Italy and Spain. Nucleic acid was either cDNA or gDNA, and it came from T cells, B-cell-depleted T cells, or PBMCs.

Original handling: Estimation of nucleated cell counts was performed using reference gene primer amplification. Profiling relied on immunoSEQ multiplex PCR, and the TCRdb table lists in-frame clones only, not all of them. V, J and clone size are taken as reported in that table, and D and trimming were inferred from the DNA itself. The table includes about 73,000 clones, roughly 88% detected once. This clone was seen a single time. Looked up from germline, CDR1 is SGDLS and CDR2 is YYNGEE. Trimming shortened V by 5 bases and J by 2 bases, and 16 bases separated the two germline ends. CDR3 length: 16 residues.

Specimen: peripheral blood. The chain uses TRBV9 and TRBJ2-2, with D maybe TRBD2 (6 bases). The TCR sequence derives from a man aged 80 or over with active or convalescent COVID-19. This CDR3 is CASSLTGGPNTGELFF. CDR3 in DNA: TGTGCCAGCAGTTTAACCGGAGGGCCAAACACCGGGGAGCTGTTTTTT.